This T cell receptor (beta chain) is from a study of T cell clusters in autoimmune cytopenias (dated by TCRdb to the late 2010s). With regard to the full study: The median TRB sequencing depth was 50,000 to 60,000 reads per sample, and the median number of distinct TRB clonotypes was roughly 2,000 per sample. In autoimmune cytopenia patients, peripheral blood TRB and IGH repertoires were sequenced during active disease and over treatment follow-up, together with healthy, CLL and autoimmune hepatitis controls. The study aimed to test whether autoimmune cytopenia patients carry a disease-specific immune repertoire signature usable as a blood-based biomarker.

No count is recorded, though its frequency marks this clonotype as medium-sized (0.01 to 0.1%). The clone's antigen remains unknown. TRB rearrangements were amplified by multiplex PCR using a touch-down protocol with TRB-A and TRB-B primer pools mixed in one tube. Illumina adapters and sample indices were added to the amplicons through two consecutive PCR reactions performed with Phusion HS II polymerase. After gel purification with the NucleoSpin Gel and PCR Clean-up kit, the amplicons were quantified by Qubit and checked for quality on an Agilent 2100 Bioanalyzer. Libraries were sequenced on an Illumina MiSeq using 600-cycle, single-indexed, paired-end runs. Per the original workflow: Alignment and assembly of TRB reads were performed with MiXCR version 2.1.12 and the default MiXCR reference library. Each unique CDR3 nucleotide sequence defined a clone, and only productive sequences with at least two reads were analysed. Repertoire diversity was assessed by alpha-parameterized diversity profiles (alpha 0 to 5), including Shannon (alpha 1) and Simpson (alpha 2) indices, computed with an R script. Combinatorial TRB VJ usage was computed with the tcR package and compared between cohorts by principal component analysis with ade4. GLIPH was used to cluster TCRbeta CDR3s in pairs of cohorts matched for age and read depth, and a Wilcoxon test was used to compare cluster frequencies. After TCRdb reprocessed the reads, each CDR3 protein sequence was kept as one row, without DNA. In this record, the V and J calls reflect TCRdb's handling and not the investigators' own analysis. The sample's table covers 2,500 to 3,000 distinct CDR3 sequences. The top ten clonotypes cover about a tenth of the sample.

CDR3 length: 15 amino acids, cysteine to phenylalanine. The record lacks a DNA sequence. For each sample, TRB amplification used 250 ng of peripheral blood genomic DNA, equal to some 37,000 genome equivalents. What the research found in general, with its limitations: Healthy donors had almost three times as many exclusive TRB clusters as active autoimmune hepatitis patients, a finding consistent with an autoimmunity-wide signature. The TRB repertoire shifts, including less even repertoires in secondary cytopenia and CLL, mostly reflected lymphoma bias and not autoimmunity. The T cell clusters were defined only in silico, and the functional role of the clusters was left to be validated experimentally. In the comparison of secondary cytopenia with CLL, the cluster-lack signature was not observed, apparently because the dominant lymphoma-associated repertoire masked the signature. The GLIPH analysis suggested a lack of physiological T cell clusters in primary autoimmune cytopenia patients, since some 52 clusters were exclusive to healthy donors whereas 15 to 20 were exclusive to patients.

This sequence uses TRBV12-3 or TRBV12-4 and TRBJ1-2. The sample taken for sequencing was peripheral blood. This sequence was found in a human donor with an autoimmune cytopenia or autoimmune hepatitis (not recorded which). CDR3 protein: CASSSRMLASDGYTF.